These T cell receptor beta chains were read from a single sample in a study of HIV-infected patients and healthy controls. One entry per CDR3 protein results from TCRdb running MiXCR on the 5' RACE reads. Of roughly 9,800 distinct CDR3 sequences listed, about 6.5% were seen once; the top ten hold under 30%. The sequencing used blood, collected during antiretroviral therapy. These TCRs come from an adult with HIV infection. The donor label of this sample is uncertain. Each CDR3 is given without its conserved first and last residue.

v_call	cdr3_length	cdr3_aa
TRBV6-5	10	ASSYSDTEAF
TRBV7-9	16	ASSPTLPGTGGENTQY
TRBV6-2/TRBV6-3	10	ASSPTEDTQY
TRBV7-8	12	ASSLVQGPKTQY
TRBV7-9	14	ASSRMGQENNSPLH
TRBV29-1	10	SVSEGANGYT
TRBV15	14	ATSREPAGNTGELF
TRBV7-9	10	ASGQGNQPQH
TRBV29-1	11	SVGTDSNQPQH
TRBV7-2	11	ASSDYPNQPQH
TRBV5-6	12	ASSLVSDGSPLH
TRBV5-1	12	ASSLGATPDTQY
TRBV18	12	ASSLFQAQETQY
TRBV5-4	15	ASSLGPYIGDNQPQH
TRBV10-3	11	AISEHEDSPLH
TRBV20-1	14	SARPGLAGGHNEQF
TRBV5-6	12	ASSLVRGTETQY
TRBV29-1	12	SVPGLHVPDTQY
TRBV19	13	ASSGAGGYTGELF
TRBV29-1	8	SVESNEQF
TRBV29-1	12	SVVRDSSYNEQF
TRBV5-1	12	ASSLIAGQETQY
TRBV6-5	14	ASSYSIQGPTGELF
TRBV7-2	14	ASSLPANQLDTEAF
TRBV6-5	11	ASSSRVPYGYT
TRBV7-8	14	ASSPGGEPTPDTQY
TRBV7-7	12	ASSLDTIIGELF
TRBV5-1	13	ASREGLANTDTQY
TRBV12-3/TRBV12-4	13	ASSRTGDSNQPQH
TRBV4-2	16	ASSRGSFGTGSTDTQY
TRBV6-5	13	ASNSLAGGTDTQY
TRBV18	12	ASSPAGGGTEAF